This T cell receptor beta chain was recorded in a study of cytomegalovirus exposure and HLA in healthy donors. Broader study findings: Rarity marked most TCR sequences, yet some public TCRs occurred in many donors. TCR beta sequences numbering around 15,000 were associated with HLA alleles at 0.05 false discovery rate in a later analysis. The study listed roughly 160 cytomegalovirus-associated TCR beta chains.

Trimming stripped 5 bases from V and 2 bases from J, with 7 bases between. This CDR3 comprises 13 residues. The germline gives CDR1 SGHTA, CDR2 FQGNSA. The donors were healthy bone marrow donors. Turning to this clone: Its target is not known.

PCR amplification relied on 60 Vbeta primers (plus 13 Jbeta primers). Produced via immunoSEQ multiplex PCR; TCRdb's table is partial and in-frame only. Here the sample spans 200,000 or so clones, 55% to 75% being singletons. Specimen: PBMCs. The chain combines TRBV7-2 with TRBJ1-3; no definite D call. The receptor's source is a man aged 40-50 years in good health and CMV-seropositive. The DNA of the CDR3 is TGTGCCAGCAGCAACGGAGCTGGAAACACCATATATTTT. This encodes CASSNGAGNTIYF.